This T cell receptor (beta chain) was retrieved from a study of HIV-infected patients and healthy controls. Study conclusions and caveats: Untreated HIV+ repertoires had roughly threefold fewer distinct CDR3s and lower Shannon diversity than healthy controls. HIV+ repertoires were severely depleted of MAIT alpha-chain CDR3s, unlike healthy controls. Study cohorts differed slightly in age and sex, but this did not explain diversity differences. HIV-infected patients shared fewer CDR3 sequences between individuals than healthy controls.

The CDR3 totals 17 residues. With V trimmed by 0 bases and J by 6 bases, 8 bases remained unmatched. Germline CDR1 and CDR2: LNHNV and YYDKDF (reference sequence). Alpha and beta constant-region primers primed reverse transcription of approximately 460 ng RNA. Separate chain-specific third strand synthesis with multiplexing indices produced the alpha and beta libraries. TCRdb used MiXCR to reprocess the 5' RACE reads, holding one entry per CDR3 protein. The sample records around 7,100 distinct CDR3 sequences, over 8.5% being singletons. This clonotype was counted between two and nine times. Its specificity is not known. All unsorted peripheral T cells were captured because whole blood was used without fractionation.

The receptor's source is an adult with HIV infection. Sample: blood, taken before antiretroviral therapy. The genes are TRBV15 and TRBJ1-5; 10 bases fit TRBD1. The CDR3 protein is CATSRDLGTGEGQPQHF. The CDR3 nucleotides read TGTGCCACCAGCAGAGATCTGGGGACAGGGGAAGGTCAGCCCCAGCATTTT.